The source of this T cell receptor beta chain is a study of CD8 T cells in ankylosing spondylitis. General study results and limits: Characteristic of ankylosing spondylitis blood, it appeared, was a TCR beta motif comprising roughly eight highly homologous variants. Reportedly, significant enrichment of disease-linked clones occurred in matched ankylosing spondylitis synovial fluid.

From the 5' RACE reads, TCRdb called clonotypes with MiXCR, one entry per CDR3 protein. The sample lists around 480,000 distinct CDR3 sequences; roughly 15% were seen once. The CDR3 extends over 15 amino acids. Per the germline V gene, CDR1 is MNHEY and CDR2 is SVGAGI. V shed 0 bases, J shed 7 bases, and the junction held 3 bases outside the gene matches. A few counts support this clonotype. Its cognate antigen is unknown. Sequencing input: blood, either unsorted or a sorted T cell fraction (not recorded which). This receptor was taken from a male donor with ankylosing spondylitis. J is TRBJ2-3 and V is TRBV6-5; 11 bases line up with TRBD2. The CDR3 here is CASSYSPSGGNTQYF. The DNA of the CDR3 is TGTGCCAGCAGTTACTCGCCTAGCGGGGGGAATACGCAGTATTTT.